The sequence of this T cell receptor beta chain was determined in a study of blood T cell repertoires in COVID-19. Study background: T cells, B-cell-depleted T cells, or PBMCs provided the cDNA or gDNA that served as material.

In the original workflow: Amplified reference gene primers provided the basis for estimating nucleated cell counts. Only in-frame clones appear in the TCRdb table, and some are missing; sequencing was by immunoSEQ multiplex PCR. Clone size and the V and J calls come from that table; the DNA yielded D and trimming. Among 150,000 to 200,000 clones listed, 84% were seen once. This clone was counted a single time. The germline CDR1 and CDR2 sequences are LNHDA and SQIVND (reference sequence). V trimming: 6 bases; J trimming: 5 bases; junction bases outside the gene matches: 8. The CDR3 covers 15 residues.

This sequence was found in a man aged 65 to 85 with active or convalescent COVID-19. Source material: peripheral blood. The gene calls are TRBV19 and TRBJ2-2; 8 nucleotides line up with TRBD1. As DNA, the CDR3 is TGTGCCAGTAGCACCGGAACAGGGGGAACCGGGGAGCTGTTTTTT. This gives the protein CASSTGTGGTGELFF. Based on the CDR3 plus reference TRBV19 and TRBJ2-2, the full variable domain is DGGITQSPKYLFRKEGQNVTLSCEQNLNHDAMYWYRQDPGQGLRLIYYSQIVNDFQKGDIAEGYSVSREKKESFPLTVTSAQKNPTAFYLCASSTGTGGTGELFFGEGSRLTVL.